What follows is one T cell receptor (beta chain) and its context. This sample was taken from a study of T cell responses to AZD1222 COVID-19 vaccine. Germline CDR1 reads PRHDT; CDR2 reads FYEKMQ (reference sequence). Trimming shortened V by 2 bases and J by 2 bases, and 10 bases separated the two germline ends. The CDR3 is 14 residues long. The assay was immunoSEQ multiplex PCR, and TCRdb's table has in-frame clones only and misses some. The data show under 150,000 clones, about nine tenths seen once. Specimen: peripheral blood, collected on day 0 of AZD1222 vaccination. The gene calls are TRBV13 and TRBJ2-7; weak D call: TRBD1 (6 bases). The receptor's source is an adult in good health. CDR3 protein: CASSLLGQTYEQYF. CDR3 nucleotides: TGTGCCAGCAGCTTACTAGGACAGACCTACGAGCAGTACTTC. Looking up the rest from reference TRBV13 and TRBJ2-7 gives the full variable domain: AAGVIQSPRHLIKEKRETATLKCYPIPRHDTVYWYQQGPGQDPQFLISFYEKMQSDKGSIPDRFSAQQFSDYHSELNMSSLELGDSALYFCASSLLGQTYEQYFGPGTRLTVT.